This TCR beta chain derives from a study of blood T cell repertoires in COVID-19. Allocation to cohorts depended on clinical history reported by the participants. All recovered Cohort 3 donors got two negative PCRs, got clearance, or saw symptom resolution. The assay was immunoSEQ multiplex PCR, and TCRdb's table has in-frame clones only and misses some. This sample has under 350,000 clones, with approximately 90% found just once. Germline V CDR1 and CDR2: SQVTM, ANQGSEA. Trimming removed 6 bases at V and 2 bases at J, with 11 bases between. This CDR3 contains 13 residues. The TCR was taken from a man in his thirties or forties who had recovered from COVID-19. The chain recombines TRBV29-1 with TRBJ2-4, with a weak D call TRBD1 (5 bases). The specimen sequenced was PBMCs or T cells enriched from blood (not recorded which). In nucleotides, the CDR3 is TGCAGCGTCGCTCCAGGGACCAAAAACATTCAGTACTTC. It yields the protein CSVAPGTKNIQYF.